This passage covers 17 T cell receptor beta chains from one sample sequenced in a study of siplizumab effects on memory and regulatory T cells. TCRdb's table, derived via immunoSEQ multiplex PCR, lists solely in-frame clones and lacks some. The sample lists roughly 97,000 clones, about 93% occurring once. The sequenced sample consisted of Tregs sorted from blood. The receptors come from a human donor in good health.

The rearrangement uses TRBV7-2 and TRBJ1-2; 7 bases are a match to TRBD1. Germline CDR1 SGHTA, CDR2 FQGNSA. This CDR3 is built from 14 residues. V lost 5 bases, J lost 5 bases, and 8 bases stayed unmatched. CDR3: CASSAIRGGYGYTF. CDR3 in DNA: TGTGCCAGCAGCGCGATCAGGGGGGGATATGGCTACACCTTC. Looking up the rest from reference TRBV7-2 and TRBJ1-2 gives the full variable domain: GAGVSQSPSNKVTEKGKDVELRCDPISGHTALYWYRQSLGQGLEFLIYFQGNSAPDKSGLPSDRFSAERTGGSVSTLTIQRTQQEDSAVYLCASSAIRGGYGYTFGSGTRLTVV.

The DNA for the CDR3 is TGTGCCAGCAGCCTACAGGGGCTGTATGGCTACACCTTC. Its protein product is CASSLQGLYGYTF. The V and J genes are TRBV5-6 and TRBJ1-2; 7 bases fit TRBD1. V lost 4 bases and J lost 5; bases outside the gene matches: 5. The length of the CDR3 is 13 residues. Looked up from germline, CDR1 is SGHDT and CDR2 is YYEEEE.

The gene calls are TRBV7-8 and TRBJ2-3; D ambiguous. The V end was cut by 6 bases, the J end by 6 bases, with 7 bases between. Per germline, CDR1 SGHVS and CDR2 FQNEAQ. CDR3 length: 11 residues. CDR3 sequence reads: CASRLRDTQYF. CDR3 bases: TGTGCCAGCAGGCTCCGGGATACGCAGTATTTT.

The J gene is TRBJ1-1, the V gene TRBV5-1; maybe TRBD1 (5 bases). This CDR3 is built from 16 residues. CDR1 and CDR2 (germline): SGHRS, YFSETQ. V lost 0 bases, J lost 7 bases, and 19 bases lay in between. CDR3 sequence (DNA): TGCGCCAGCAGCTTGGCGGGACGGAGCCTTTTCTTTGAAGCTTTCTTT. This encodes CASSLAGRSLFFEAFF.

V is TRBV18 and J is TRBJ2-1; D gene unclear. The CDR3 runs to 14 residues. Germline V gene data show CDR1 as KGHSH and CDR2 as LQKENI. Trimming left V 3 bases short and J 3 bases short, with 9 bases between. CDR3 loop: CASSPKRRYNEQFF. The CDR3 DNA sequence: TGTGCCAGCTCACCTAAACGCCGCTACAATGAGCAGTTCTTC.

The CDR3 nucleotides are TGTGCCAGCAGCCTCCGGCCCCTTCAGTACAATGAGCAGTTCTTC. Protein product: CASSLRPLQYNEQFF. V and J are TRBV6-5 and TRBJ2-1; no clear D. CDR1 is MNHEY, CDR2 SVGAGI, per germline. Trimming pared 6 bases from V and 4 bases from J, leaving 16 bases between. The CDR3 has 15 residues.

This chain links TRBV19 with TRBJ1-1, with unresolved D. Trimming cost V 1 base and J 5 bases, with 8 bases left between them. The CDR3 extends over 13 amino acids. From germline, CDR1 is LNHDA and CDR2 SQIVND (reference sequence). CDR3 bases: TGTGCCAGTAGTATAGGGGCGAGGACTGAAGCTTTCTTT. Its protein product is CASSIGARTEAFF. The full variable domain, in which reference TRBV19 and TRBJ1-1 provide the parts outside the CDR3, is DGGITQSPKYLFRKEGQNVTLSCEQNLNHDAMYWYRQDPGQGLRLIYYSQIVNDFQKGDIAEGYSVSREKKESFPLTVTSAQKNPTAFYLCASSIGARTEAFFGQGTRLTVV.

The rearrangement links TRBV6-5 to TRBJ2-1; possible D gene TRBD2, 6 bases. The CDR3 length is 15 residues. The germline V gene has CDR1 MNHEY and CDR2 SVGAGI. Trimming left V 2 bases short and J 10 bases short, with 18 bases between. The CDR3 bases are TGTGCCAGCAGTTACCCCTCGTCTTATGGGAGGGAGCAGTTCTTC. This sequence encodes CASSYPSSYGREQFF.

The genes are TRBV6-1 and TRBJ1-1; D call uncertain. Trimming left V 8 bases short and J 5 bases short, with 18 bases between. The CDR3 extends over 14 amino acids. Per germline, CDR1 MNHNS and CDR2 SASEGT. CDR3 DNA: TGTGCCAGCGTACTAGCTACTAGCGGAACTGAAGCTTTCTTT. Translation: CASVLATSGTEAFF.

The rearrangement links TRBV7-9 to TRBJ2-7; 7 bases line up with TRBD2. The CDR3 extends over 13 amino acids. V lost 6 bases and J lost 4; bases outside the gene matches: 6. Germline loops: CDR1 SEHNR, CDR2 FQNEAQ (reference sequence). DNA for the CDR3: TGTGCCAGCAGTTTTGGGGGGGTTTACGAGCAGTACTTC. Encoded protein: CASSFGGVYEQYF.

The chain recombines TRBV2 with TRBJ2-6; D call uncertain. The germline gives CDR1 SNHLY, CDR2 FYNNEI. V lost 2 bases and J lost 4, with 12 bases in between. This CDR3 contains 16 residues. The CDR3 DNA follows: TGTGCCAGCAGTGAAAGGTCCCTCGCAGGGGCCAACGTCCTGACTTTC. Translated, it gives CASSERSLAGANVLTF.

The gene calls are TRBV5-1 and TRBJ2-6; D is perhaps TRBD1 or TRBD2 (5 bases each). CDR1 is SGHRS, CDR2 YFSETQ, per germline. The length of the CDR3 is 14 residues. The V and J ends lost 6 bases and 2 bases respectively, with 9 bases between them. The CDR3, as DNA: TGCGCCAGCACCGGGGCTGCTGGGGCCAACGTCCTGACTTTC. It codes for CASTGAAGANVLTF.

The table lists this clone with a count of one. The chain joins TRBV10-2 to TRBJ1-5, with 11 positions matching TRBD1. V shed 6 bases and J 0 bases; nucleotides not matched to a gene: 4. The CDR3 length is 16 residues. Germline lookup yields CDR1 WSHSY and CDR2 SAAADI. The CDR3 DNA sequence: TGCGCCAGCAGCGGGACAGGGGGTAGTAGCAATCAGCCCCAGCATTTT. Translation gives CASSGTGGSSNQPQHF.

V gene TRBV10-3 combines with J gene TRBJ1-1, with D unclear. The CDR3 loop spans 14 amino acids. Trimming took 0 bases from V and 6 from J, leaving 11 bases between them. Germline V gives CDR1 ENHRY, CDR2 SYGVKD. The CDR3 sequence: CAISESKANAEAFF. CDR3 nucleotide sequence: TGTGCCATCAGTGAGTCTAAGGCAAACGCTGAAGCTTTCTTT.

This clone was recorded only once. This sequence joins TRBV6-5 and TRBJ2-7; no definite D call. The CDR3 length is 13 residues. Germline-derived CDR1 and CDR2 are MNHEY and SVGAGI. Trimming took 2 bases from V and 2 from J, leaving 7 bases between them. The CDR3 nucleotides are TGTGCCAGCAGTTACGGGGTAACCTACGAGCAGTACTTC. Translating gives CASSYGVTYEQYF.

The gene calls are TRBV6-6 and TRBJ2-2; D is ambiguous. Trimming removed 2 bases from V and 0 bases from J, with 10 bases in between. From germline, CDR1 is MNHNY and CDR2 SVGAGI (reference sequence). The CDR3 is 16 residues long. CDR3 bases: TGTGCCAGCAGTTACGGACCCTCTACGAACACCGGGGAGCTGTTTTTT. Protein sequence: CASSYGPSTNTGELFF.

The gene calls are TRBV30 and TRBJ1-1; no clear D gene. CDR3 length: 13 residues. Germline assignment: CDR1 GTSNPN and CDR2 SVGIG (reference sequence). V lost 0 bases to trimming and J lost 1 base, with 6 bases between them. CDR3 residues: CAWSVMENTEAFF. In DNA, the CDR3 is TGTGCCTGGAGTGTGATGGAGAACACTGAAGCTTTCTTT.